This entry features one TCR beta chain sequence. The specificity of this receptor is unknown. The cohort was made up of several hundred healthy bone marrow donors. Cohort members were all nominally healthy when sampled, although unrecorded immune exposures were likely present. The donor was CMV seronegative and was included in the group of about 400 seronegative cohort members. A peripheral blood sample was provided by each donor, and peripheral blood mononuclear cells were used for TCR beta sequencing. Genomic DNA extraction from the blood cell samples was performed with the Qiagen DNeasy Blood Extraction Kit. This sample was taken from a study of cytomegalovirus exposure and HLA in healthy donors (dated by TCRdb to about 2017). Regarding the research as a whole: In an earlier analysis of approximately 500 of the donors, around 300 Gb of sequence data and 117 million unique TCR beta sequences from some 170 million T cells were reported. Roughly 290 gigabases of sequencing data and around 85 million unique TCR sequences made up an early release that covered several hundred HLA-typed donors. Among the roughly 430 genotyped donors, under 90% belonged to the genetic ancestry cluster associated with self-reported Caucasian donors. The study was designed to test whether signatures of past pathogen exposure could be identified by cataloging public T cell receptors. The study profiled the T cell repertoires of hundreds of subjects by immunosequencing and related them to cytomegalovirus serostatus. A separate validation cohort of more than 100 different subjects was used in addition to the roughly 720-subject first cohort. High-throughput TCR immunosequencing, statistical association of individual TCRs with disease status, and machine learning were combined to predict cytomegalovirus infection status. A later analysis re-examined previously published TCR beta repertoires from more than 600 donors and added high-resolution HLA genotyping to investigate patterns of TCR occurrence. In the later analysis, no new phenotypic data were used to find candidate immune exposures; instead, reliance was placed on TCR beta sequences and their occurrence across donors. To decide whether each TCR beta V gene segment behaved as functional or pseudogenic, an earlier analysis of approximately 620 of the donors relied on high-throughput TCR beta sequencing. Alongside the repertoire data, information on donor age, sex, ethnicity and CMV serostatus was compiled. Genome-wide SNP genotypes for about 60% of the 666 donors were used in a later genetic analysis, which treated that subset as a discovery cohort. All discovery cohort repertoires had been generated on a single sequencing platform. Both class I and class II loci were covered by HLA typing, at four-digit resolution. The number of donors typed differed by locus, with roughly 629-640 for A, B, C, DRB1 and DQB1, more than 500 for DQA1, 600 to 610 for DPA1, and some 440 for DPB1. Roughly 5 DR-DQ haplotypes were handled as single units for association and clustering, since linkage in the cohort was strong. Among over 350 genotyped donors of the cohort, an average of roughly 240,000 unique TCR beta nucleotide sequences were sequenced per donor, 15% to 20% of them non-productive.

Points the paper makes about the study in general: Correlated functional status among segregating V segments might be attributable to linkage disequilibrium, but an unknown experimental factor could not be ruled out. A later analysis found that most CMV-associated TCR beta chains appeared HLA-restricted, with HLA associations seemingly driven largely by CMV exposure. When HLA alleles, especially DR and DQ, strongly co-occurred, TCR associations were difficult to assign to individual alleles. While some public TCRs were present in many individuals, most TCR sequences turned up only very rarely across donors. Broadly in line with IMGT annotations, most TCR beta V segments showed up in productive rearrangements about 90% or about 30% of the time in an earlier analysis of several hundred of the donors. A further reported finding was that TCR beta sequences accurately predicted the HLA-A and HLA-B alleles for most subjects in the first cohort. The cohort was sequenced for TCR beta chains only, and without alpha or paired-chain data the features that could be detected were limited. At a false discovery rate of 0.05, a later analysis linked under 20,000 TCR beta sequences to specific HLA alleles. Roughly uniform sequencing depth across donors was assumed in presence/absence analyses, although this assumption may not hold. Because counts were too low, seventeen rarely observed V segments, including chromosome 9 orphons, were excluded from the earlier analysis of about 500 of the donors. Compared with the approximately 720-donor mean, donors in an Asian-associated ancestry cluster had fewer N-insertions in productive TCRs, according to a later genetic analysis. In both the original and validation cohorts, the classifier was reported to diagnose cytomegalovirus status with high specificity and sensitivity. Because the 87-base-pair reads could not distinguish some IMGT-functional V segments, including TRBV6-2 and TRBV6-3, those segments were excluded. A later analysis found that HLA-associated TCR beta chains were more clonally expanded and had lower generation probabilities than equally common non-associated chains. In a later analysis, TCR association rates were found to vary across HLA loci, with the most associated TCRs seen for DRB1 alleles and the fewest for HLA-C alleles. V-gene and J-gene trimming of TCR beta chains was associated with a missense DCLRE1C variant in a later genetic analysis, and the association was replicated in an independent cohort. In a later analysis, several top co-occurrence clusters were reported to appear linked to parvovirus B19, influenza, CMV and Epstein-Barr virus. The authors suggested that the approach could potentially be extended to other disease states and immunological phenotypes. For the cohort, immune exposure information was limited to CMV serostatus. The study listed 164 TCR beta chains as associated with cytomegalovirus. In vitro tests confirmed that a few of the cytomegalovirus-associated TCR beta chains recognize cytomegalovirus antigens. Because some donors lacked HLA typing at each locus, the association tests relied only on the typed subset. A cluster of highly shared sequence variants was judged likely to represent a technical artifact of the sequencing pipeline.

The method was the immunoSEQ multiplex PCR assay. A mixture of 60 forward primers for TCR Vbeta segments and 13 reverse primers for TCR Jbeta segments was used in the multiplex PCR. Amplification of the CDR3 region of rearranged TCR beta genes was performed with a multiplex PCR assay on genomic DNA. Amplified TCR beta libraries were sequenced as 87-base-pair reads on the Illumina HiSeq System. As for how the authors treated the data: In a later analysis, tens of millions of unique TCR beta chains were counted across the 500 to 850 repertoires, and around 11 million of these chains were shared by at least two donors. Raw reads were error-corrected and collapsed into unique sequences with a nearest-neighbor algorithm that merged closely related sequences to remove PCR and sequencing errors. CDR3 sequences were aligned to IMGT reference sequences to assign V, D and J gene segments. For a sequence to be retained, a match of at least six nucleotides was required to both a V gene segment and a J gene segment. Rearrangements were called productive when the CDR3 lacked stop codons and stayed in frame with V and J; all others were non-productive. Following IMGT convention, CDR3 was defined as the stretch from the second conserved V-encoded cysteine to the conserved J-encoded phenylalanine. In an earlier analysis of more than 550 of the donors, sequences lacking an unambiguous match to a single V gene segment were excluded. An earlier analysis of 500 to 700 of the donors classified V segments as functional when productive rearrangements were above 56.7% and as segregating when the standard deviation between donors was above 5%. A statistical classification framework was built to diagnose cytomegalovirus status from the catalog of TCR beta chain sequences. V and J gene assignment, in a later analysis, came from comparing TCR nucleotide sequences with IMGT/GENE-DB human TR gene sequences. A later analysis assigned CDR3 sequences and most-parsimonious VDJ recombination scenarios with the TCRdist pipeline. In a later analysis, every TCR beta chain was defined by the combination of its CDR3 amino acid sequence and its V-gene family, and reads without a unique V-gene family were dropped. A later analysis removed 592 highly shared, low-generation-probability nucleotide sequences to deal with suspected cross-contamination and a sequencing artifact. For each public chain, a later analysis derived a clonal expansion index from normalized ranks of inferred template counts within each repertoire. A later analysis computed generation probabilities with a VDJ recombination model fitted to out-of-frame rearrangements, and checked the results against IGoR. In a later analysis, hypergeometric tests were used to score TCR-TCR, TCR-HLA and TCR-CMV co-occurrence, with a repertoire-size bias correction applied to TCR pairs. To estimate false discovery rates, a later analysis permuted the HLA or CMV assignments 20 times. In a later analysis, co-occurring TCRs were grouped using DBSCAN, with TCRdist sequence similarity added in when clustering inside HLA-allele-positive subsets. Repertoires with fewer than 30,000 or more than 120,000 public chains were left out of co-occurrence clustering, as were five repertoires with anomalous nucleotide sharing. Drawn from immuneACCESS, this table holds only the in-frame rearrangements with V and J called that TCRdb kept. Clones are partly lost; checked studies trace under half to an unresolved V gene and leave the rest unexplained. From that table come the V and J calls and clone size; the DNA was used to work out D and trimming. For this sample, the table gives just over 150,000 clones. The ten largest clonotypes hold 1.3% of the sample.

Per the germline V gene, MNHNS is the CDR1 and SASEGT is the CDR2. Inclusive of the bounding cysteine and phenylalanine, the CDR3 is 15 residues long. The read is trimmed to its CDR3 DNA, 45 bases read in frame from base 1. Unmatched junction bases come to 1, with V trimmed by 4 bases and J by 3 bases. The sequenced sample consisted of PBMCs. The V and J genes are TRBV6-1 and TRBJ2-1; 12 of the junction bases match TRBD2. The source is a woman between 55 and 75 years old in good health and CMV-seronegative. The bases are TGTGCCAGCAGTGGACTAGCGGGAGTCTACAATGAGCAGTTCTTC. Translated, this is CASSGLAGVYNEQFF.